These T cell receptor beta chains were read from a single sample in a study of tumour-infiltrating T cells in Burkitt lymphoma. The repertoire was sequenced with immunoSEQ multiplex PCR; TCRdb's copy has only in-frame clones and lacks some. The sample yields 3,000 or so clones, approximately 12% seen once. The sequenced sample was tumor tissue. These receptors were taken from a human donor with Burkitt lymphoma. Each CDR3 is given with its conserved first and last residue. The order of the fields is CDR3 protein, CDR3 DNA, D gene, V gene, J gene, clone size. The D gene is left open where the match is weak. Expanded clones get a size class; other rows say once, few or many, or leave the size out.

cdr3_aa: CASSPGGGAYEQYF
cdr3_nt: TGCGCCAGCAGTCCCGGGGGGGGCGCCTACGAGCAGTACTTC
d_call: TRBD2
v_call: TRBV23-1
j_call: TRBJ2-7
clone_size: .

cdr3_aa: CASRTRGQYNEQFF
cdr3_nt: TGTGCCAGCAGAACACGGGGACAGTACAATGAGCAGTTCTTC
d_call: TRBD1
v_call: TRBV6-1
j_call: TRBJ2-1
clone_size: .

cdr3_aa: CASSPGVGQAYEQYF
cdr3_nt: TGTGCCAGTAGTCCTGGGGTGGGACAGGCCTACGAGCAGTACTTC
d_call: TRBD1
v_call: TRBV19
j_call: TRBJ2-7
clone_size: few

cdr3_aa: CASSMTSGSYEQYF
cdr3_nt: TGTGCCAGCAGCATGACTAGCGGCTCCTACGAGCAGTACTTC
d_call: TRBD2
v_call: TRBV9
j_call: TRBJ2-7
clone_size: large

cdr3_aa: CATSRGGETNEKLFF
cdr3_nt: TGTGCCACCAGCAGAGGGGGAGAAACTAATGAAAAACTGTTTTTT
d_call: .
v_call: TRBV15
j_call: TRBJ1-4
clone_size: few

cdr3_aa: CSVSDRSSYNEQFF
cdr3_nt: TGCAGCGTGAGCGACAGGAGCTCCTACAATGAGCAGTTCTTC
d_call: .
v_call: TRBV29-1
j_call: TRBJ2-1
clone_size: few

cdr3_aa: CASSVAGGPVPYEQYF
cdr3_nt: TGTGCCAGCAGCGTGGCGGGGGGGCCCGTACCCTACGAGCAGTACTTC
d_call: TRBD2
v_call: TRBV9
j_call: TRBJ2-7
clone_size: few

cdr3_aa: CASSRGADPYEQYF
cdr3_nt: TGTGCCAGCTCACGGGGGGCCGATCCCTACGAGCAGTACTTC
d_call: .
v_call: TRBV18
j_call: TRBJ2-7
clone_size: .

cdr3_aa: CASSQELGTSGGEGQFF
cdr3_nt: TGCGCCAGCAGCCAAGAACTGGGGACTAGCGGGGGGGAGGGGCAGTTCTTC
d_call: TRBD2
v_call: TRBV4-3
j_call: TRBJ2-1
clone_size: few

cdr3_aa: CASSQVGNLQGAPGELFF
cdr3_nt: TGCGCCAGCAGCCAAGTTGGTAATTTACAGGGGGCCCCCGGGGAGCTGTTTTTT
d_call: TRBD1
v_call: TRBV4-3
j_call: TRBJ2-2
clone_size: few

cdr3_aa: CASSYIGGLTDTQYF
cdr3_nt: TGTGCCAGCAGTTACATTGGGGGTCTTACAGATACGCAGTATTTT
d_call: .
v_call: TRBV6-6
j_call: TRBJ2-3
clone_size: few